This is a list of T cell receptor beta chains from one sample in a study of identical twins. TCRdb reanalysed the 5' RACE reads using MiXCR and keeps one entry per CDR3 protein. There are about 260,000 distinct CDR3 sequences in the sample; about 7% occur only once, and roughly 3.6% lies in the top ten. The same data also went into a second study, on yellow fever vaccine responses in identical twins.

Sequencing was performed on memory (CD45RO+) T cells sorted from blood. The source is a woman under 30 in good health. Both conserved end residues are part of each CDR3. A D gene is named only where the DNA matches it firmly. The size entry is marked missing in some rows and otherwise reads once, few, many or a size class.

>few|TRBJ1-1|13|TRBD1|TRBV3-1
TGTGCCAGCAGCCCAGGGGGGCTGATTGAAGCTTTCTTT
CASSPGGLIEAFF
>few|TRBJ2-5|19|TRBD2|TRBV6-4
TGTGCCAGCAGCCACTCTCCCTCGTCGACTAGCGGGCCACAAGAGACCCAGTACTTC
CASSHSPSSTSGPQETQYF
>many|TRBJ2-2|14|TRBD1|TRBV5-6
TGTGCCAGCAGCGGGACAGAGAACACCGGGGAGCTGTTTTTT
CASSGTENTGELFF
>many|TRBJ2-5|13|-|TRBV7-2
TGTGCCAGCAGCTTGGCCTTCCAAGAGACCCAGTACTTC
CASSLAFQETQYF
>-|TRBJ2-5|14|-|TRBV12-3/TRBV12-4
TGTGCCAGCAGTTTAGATGGTCGGGTTGAGACCCAGTACTTC
CASSLDGRVETQYF
>-|TRBJ1-2|16|TRBD1|TRBV28
TGTGCCAGCAGCCGAGGGACAGGGTCGGGAAGGTATGGCTACACCTTC
CASSRGTGSGRYGYTF
>-|TRBJ2-3|16|TRBD2|TRBV7-2
TGTGCCAGCAGCATAAGCGGGAGGTCCGCGGCAGATACGCAGTATTTT
CASSISGRSAADTQYF
>-|TRBJ2-2|16|-|TRBV5-1
TGCGCCAGCAGCTCGAGAGGATTAGGGAACACCGGGGAGCTGTTTTTT
CASSSRGLGNTGELFF
>-|TRBJ2-3|11|-|TRBV3-1
TGTGCCAGCAGCCAAGCAGATACGCAGTATTTT
CASSQADTQYF
>few|TRBJ2-1|16|TRBD2|TRBV10-2
TGCGCCAGCAGTGCGTGGACTAGCGGGGTCTACAATGAGCAGTTCTTC
CASSAWTSGVYNEQFF
>-|TRBJ2-3|16|-|TRBV10-1
TGCGCCAGCAGTGAGTCGATTCAGGGGCCCACAGATACGCAGTATTTT
CASSESIQGPTDTQYF
>many|TRBJ2-5|20|TRBD2|TRBV28
TGTGCCAGCAGTTTAACCCCAGGACTAGCGGGACTGAATAGGGAAGAGACCCAGTACTTC
CASSLTPGLAGLNREETQYF
>many|TRBJ2-1|14|TRBD2|TRBV20-1
TGCAGTGCTAGATCGGGGGGGTCCCACAATGAGCAGTTCTTC
CSARSGGSHNEQFF
>few|TRBJ1-4|14|TRBD1|TRBV18
TGTGCCAGCTCACGGGACAGGGCTAATGAAAAACTGTTTTTT
CASSRDRANEKLFF
>few|TRBJ2-7|15|TRBD2|TRBV27
TGTGCCAGCAGTTTAGGGACTAGCGGGATCTACGAGCAGTACTTC
CASSLGTSGIYEQYF
>many|TRBJ1-1|17|-|TRBV5-1
TGCGCCAGCAGCCGAGCGAGCCGTGGGGCCGGGGACACTGAAGCTTTCTTT
CASSRASRGAGDTEAFF
>-|TRBJ1-1|14|-|TRBV4-1
TGCGCCAGCAGCCAATCCGGGATGAACACTGAAGCTTTCTTT
CASSQSGMNTEAFF
>many|TRBJ1-1|12|-|TRBV20-1
TGCAGTGCCAAGACCTGGGGCACTGAAGCTTTCTTT
CSAKTWGTEAFF
>-|TRBJ2-3|15|-|TRBV10-1
TGCGCCAGCAGTGAAGACAGGCCTAGCACAGATACGCAGTATTTT
CASSEDRPSTDTQYF